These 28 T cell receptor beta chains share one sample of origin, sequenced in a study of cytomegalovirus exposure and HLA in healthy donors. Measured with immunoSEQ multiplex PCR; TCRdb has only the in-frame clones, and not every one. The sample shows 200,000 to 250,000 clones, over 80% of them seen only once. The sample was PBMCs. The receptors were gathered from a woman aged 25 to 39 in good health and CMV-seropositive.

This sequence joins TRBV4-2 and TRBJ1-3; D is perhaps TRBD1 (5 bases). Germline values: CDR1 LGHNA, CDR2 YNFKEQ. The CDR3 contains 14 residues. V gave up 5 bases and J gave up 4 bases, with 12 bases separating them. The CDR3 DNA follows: TGTGCCAGCAGCTCCGCCAGGGAGGGAAACACCATATATTTT. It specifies CASSSAREGNTIYF.

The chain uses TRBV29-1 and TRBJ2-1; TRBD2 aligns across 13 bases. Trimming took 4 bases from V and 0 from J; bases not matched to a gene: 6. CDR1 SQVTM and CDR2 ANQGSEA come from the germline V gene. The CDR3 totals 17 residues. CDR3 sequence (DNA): TGCAGCGTTGCCGGGACTAGCGGGAAGAGCTCCTACAATGAGCAGTTCTTC. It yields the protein CSVAGTSGKSSYNEQFF.

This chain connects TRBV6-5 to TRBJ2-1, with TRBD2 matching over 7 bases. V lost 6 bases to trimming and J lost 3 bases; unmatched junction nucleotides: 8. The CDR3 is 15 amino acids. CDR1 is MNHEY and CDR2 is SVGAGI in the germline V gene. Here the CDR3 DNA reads TGTGCCAGCAGCCCCTCTCCGGGGGGCTACAATGAGCAGTTCTTC. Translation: CASSPSPGGYNEQFF.

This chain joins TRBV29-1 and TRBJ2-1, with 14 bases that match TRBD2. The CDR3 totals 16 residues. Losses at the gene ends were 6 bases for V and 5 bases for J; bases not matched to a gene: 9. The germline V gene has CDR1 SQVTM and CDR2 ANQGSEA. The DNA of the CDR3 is TGCAGCGTAGCCGGGACTAGCGGGAGTAGAAACAATGAGCAGTTCTTC. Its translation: CSVAGTSGSRNNEQFF.

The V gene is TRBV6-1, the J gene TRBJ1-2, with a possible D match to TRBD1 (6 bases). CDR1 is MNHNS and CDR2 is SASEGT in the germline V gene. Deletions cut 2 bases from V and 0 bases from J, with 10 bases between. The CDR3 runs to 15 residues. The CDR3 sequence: CASSELPGANYGYTF. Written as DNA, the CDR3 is TGTGCCAGCAGTGAATTGCCAGGGGCTAACTATGGCTACACCTTC.

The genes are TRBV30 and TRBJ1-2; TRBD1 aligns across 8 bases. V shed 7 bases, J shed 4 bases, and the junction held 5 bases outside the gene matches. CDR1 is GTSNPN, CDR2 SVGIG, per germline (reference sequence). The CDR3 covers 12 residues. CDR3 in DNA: TGTGCCTTGGACAGGGCTGTCTATGGCTACACCTTC. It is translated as CALDRAVYGYTF.

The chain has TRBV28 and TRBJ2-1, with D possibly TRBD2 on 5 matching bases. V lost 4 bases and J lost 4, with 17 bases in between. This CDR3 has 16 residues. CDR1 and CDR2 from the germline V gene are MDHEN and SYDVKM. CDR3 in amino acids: CASSYSGRGAYNEQFF. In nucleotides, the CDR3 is TGTGCCAGCAGTTATTCTGGCCGGGGTGCTTACAATGAGCAGTTCTTC.

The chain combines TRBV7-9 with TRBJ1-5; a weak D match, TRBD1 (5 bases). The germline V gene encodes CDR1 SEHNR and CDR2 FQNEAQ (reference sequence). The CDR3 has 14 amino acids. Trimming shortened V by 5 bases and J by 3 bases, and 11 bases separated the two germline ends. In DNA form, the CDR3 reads TGTGCCAGCAGCCCTCAGGGAAACAATCAGCCCCAGCATTTT. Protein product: CASSPQGNNQPQHF.

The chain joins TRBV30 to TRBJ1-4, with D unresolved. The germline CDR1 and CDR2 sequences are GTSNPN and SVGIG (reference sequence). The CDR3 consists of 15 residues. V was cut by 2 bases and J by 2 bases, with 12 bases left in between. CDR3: CAWSTPGYTNEKLFF. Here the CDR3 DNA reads TGTGCCTGGAGTACCCCGGGGTATACTAATGAAAAACTGTTTTTT.

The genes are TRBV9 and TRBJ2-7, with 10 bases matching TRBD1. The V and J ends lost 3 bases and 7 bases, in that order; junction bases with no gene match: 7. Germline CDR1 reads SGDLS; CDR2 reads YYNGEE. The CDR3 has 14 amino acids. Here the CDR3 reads CASSARQGAEEQYF. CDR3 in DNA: TGTGCCAGCAGCGCGCGACAGGGGGCTGAAGAGCAGTACTTC.

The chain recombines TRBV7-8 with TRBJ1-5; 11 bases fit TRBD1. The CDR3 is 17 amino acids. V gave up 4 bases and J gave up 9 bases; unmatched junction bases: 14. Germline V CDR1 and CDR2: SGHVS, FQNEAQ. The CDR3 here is CASSSLAGTGGSGPQHF. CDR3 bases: TGTGCCAGCAGCTCCCTAGCCGGGACAGGGGGTTCCGGGCCCCAGCATTTT.

The CDR3 DNA sequence: TGTGCCAGCTCACCGTTTGCGGCCTCCGGGACGGAAACCTACGAGCAGTACTTC. Protein product: CASSPFAASGTETYEQYF. The rearrangement links TRBV18 to TRBJ2-7; D may match TRBD1 or TRBD2 (5 bases each). CDR1 is KGHSH and CDR2 is LQKENI in the germline V gene. CDR3 length: 18 residues. Deletions cut 3 bases from V and 2 bases from J, with 23 bases between.

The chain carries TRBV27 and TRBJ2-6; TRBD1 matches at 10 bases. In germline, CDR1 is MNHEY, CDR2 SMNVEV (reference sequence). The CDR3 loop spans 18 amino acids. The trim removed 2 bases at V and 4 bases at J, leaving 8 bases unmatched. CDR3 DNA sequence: TGTGCCAGCAGTTTAGCCCCCGGGACAGGGGTAGGGGCCAACGTCCTGACTTTC. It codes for CASSLAPGTGVGANVLTF.

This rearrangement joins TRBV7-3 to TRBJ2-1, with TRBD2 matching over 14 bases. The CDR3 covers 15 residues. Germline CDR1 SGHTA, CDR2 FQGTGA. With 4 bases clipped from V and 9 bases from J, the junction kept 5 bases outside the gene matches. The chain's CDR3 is CASSWGLAGDSEQFF. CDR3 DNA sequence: TGTGCCAGCAGCTGGGGACTAGCGGGAGACAGTGAGCAGTTCTTC.

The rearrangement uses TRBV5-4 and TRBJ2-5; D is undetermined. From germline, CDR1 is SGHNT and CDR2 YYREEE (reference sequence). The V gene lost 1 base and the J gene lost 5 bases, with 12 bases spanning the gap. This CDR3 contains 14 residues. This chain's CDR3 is CASSLMGSRETQYF. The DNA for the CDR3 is TGTGCCAGCAGCTTGATGGGGTCCAGGGAGACCCAGTACTTC. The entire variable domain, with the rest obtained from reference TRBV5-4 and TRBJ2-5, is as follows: ETGVTQSPTHLIKTRGQQVTLRCSSQSGHNTVSWYQQALGQGPQFIFQYYREEENGRGNFPPRFSGLQFPNYSSELNVNALELDDSALYLCASSLMGSRETQYFGPGTRLLVL.

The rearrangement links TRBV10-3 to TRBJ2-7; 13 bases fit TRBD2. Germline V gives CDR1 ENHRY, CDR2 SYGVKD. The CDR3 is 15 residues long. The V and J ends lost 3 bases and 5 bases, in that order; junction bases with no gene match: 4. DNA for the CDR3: TGTGCCATCAGTGACGGACTAGCGGGAGAGGACGAGCAGTACTTC. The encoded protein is CAISDGLAGEDEQYF.

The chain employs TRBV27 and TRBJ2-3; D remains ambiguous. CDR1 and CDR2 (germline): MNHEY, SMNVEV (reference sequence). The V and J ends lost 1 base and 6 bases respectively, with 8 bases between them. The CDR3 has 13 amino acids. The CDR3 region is CASSLYRSDTQYF. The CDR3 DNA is TGTGCCAGCAGTTTATATCGAAGCGATACGCAGTATTTT.

The CDR3 DNA reads as TGTGCCAGCTCACCTAGACAGGGAGGCACTGAAGCTTTCTTT. Protein product: CASSPRQGGTEAFF. The gene calls are TRBV18 and TRBJ1-1, with 7 bases lining up with TRBD1. The CDR3 has 14 amino acids. V lost 3 bases, J lost 4 bases, and 5 bases stayed unmatched. The germline V gene encodes CDR1 KGHSH and CDR2 LQKENI. Complete variable domain (other parts from reference TRBV18 and TRBJ1-1): NAGVMQNPRHLVRRRGQEARLRCSPMKGHSHVYWYRQLPEEGLKFMVYLQKENIIDESGMPKERFSAEFPKEGPSILRIQQVVRGDSAAYFCASSPRQGGTEAFFGQGTRLTVV.

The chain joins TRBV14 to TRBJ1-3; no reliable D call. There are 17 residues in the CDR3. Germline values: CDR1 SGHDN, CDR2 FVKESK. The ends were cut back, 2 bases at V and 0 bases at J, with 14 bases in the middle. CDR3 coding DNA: TGTGCCAGCAGCCAACGGTCTCTTTACGGCTCTGGAAACACCATATATTTT. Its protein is CASSQRSLYGSGNTIYF.

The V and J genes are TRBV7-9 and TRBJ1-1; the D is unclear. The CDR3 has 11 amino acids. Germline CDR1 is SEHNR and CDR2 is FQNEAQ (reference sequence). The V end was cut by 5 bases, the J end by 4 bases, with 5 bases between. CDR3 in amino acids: CASSPGTEAFF. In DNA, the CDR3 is TGTGCCAGCAGCCCTGGCACTGAAGCTTTCTTT.

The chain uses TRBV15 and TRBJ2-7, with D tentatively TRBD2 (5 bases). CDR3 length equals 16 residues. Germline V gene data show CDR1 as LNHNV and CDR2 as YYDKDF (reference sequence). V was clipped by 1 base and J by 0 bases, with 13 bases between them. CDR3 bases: TGTGCCACCAGCAGAGTTTATGCAGCGGTCTCCTACGAGCAGTACTTC. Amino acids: CATSRVYAAVSYEQYF.

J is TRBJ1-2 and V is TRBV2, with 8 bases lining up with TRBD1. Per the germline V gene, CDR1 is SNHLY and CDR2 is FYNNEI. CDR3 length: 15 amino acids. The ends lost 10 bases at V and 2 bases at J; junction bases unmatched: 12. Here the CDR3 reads CAIPDLDRVNYGYTF. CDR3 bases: TGTGCCATCCCTGACCTGGACAGGGTAAACTATGGCTACACCTTC.

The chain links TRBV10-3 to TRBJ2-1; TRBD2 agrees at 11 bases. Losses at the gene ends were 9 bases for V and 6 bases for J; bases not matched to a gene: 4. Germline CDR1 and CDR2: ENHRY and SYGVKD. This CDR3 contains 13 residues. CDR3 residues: CAILAGEGNEQFF. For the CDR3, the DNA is TGTGCCATACTAGCGGGAGAAGGCAATGAGCAGTTCTTC.

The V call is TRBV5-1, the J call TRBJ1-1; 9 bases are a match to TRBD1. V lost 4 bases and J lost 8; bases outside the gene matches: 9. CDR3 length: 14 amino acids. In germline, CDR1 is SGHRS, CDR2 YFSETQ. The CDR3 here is CASSPGTGNVEAFF. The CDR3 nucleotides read TGCGCCAGCAGCCCCGGGACAGGGAACGTGGAAGCTTTCTTT.

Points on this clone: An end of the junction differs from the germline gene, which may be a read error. CDR3 DNA: TGTGCCAGCCGCGAGGGGGGATGGAACGCTGAAGCTTTCTTT. This gives the protein CASREGGWNAEAFF. This rearrangement joins TRBV7-9 to TRBJ1-1; a weak D match, TRBD1 (6 bases). The CDR3 contains 14 residues. The germline V gene encodes CDR1 SEHNR and CDR2 FQNEAQ (reference sequence).

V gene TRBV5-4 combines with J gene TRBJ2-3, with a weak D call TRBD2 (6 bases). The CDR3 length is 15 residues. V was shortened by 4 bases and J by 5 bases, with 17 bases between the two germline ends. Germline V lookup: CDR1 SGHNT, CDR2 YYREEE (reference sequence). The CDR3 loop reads CASSPGTLGGDTQYF. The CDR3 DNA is TGTGCCAGCAGCCCGGGGACTCTAGGTGGAGATACGCAGTATTTT.

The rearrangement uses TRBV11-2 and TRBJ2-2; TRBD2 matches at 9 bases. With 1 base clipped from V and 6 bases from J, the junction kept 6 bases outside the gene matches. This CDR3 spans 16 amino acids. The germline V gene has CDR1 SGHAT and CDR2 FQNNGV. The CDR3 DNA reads TGTGCCAGCAGCTTAGTTAGCGGGAGTTTCCCCGGGGAGCTGTTTTTT. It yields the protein CASSLVSGSFPGELFF.

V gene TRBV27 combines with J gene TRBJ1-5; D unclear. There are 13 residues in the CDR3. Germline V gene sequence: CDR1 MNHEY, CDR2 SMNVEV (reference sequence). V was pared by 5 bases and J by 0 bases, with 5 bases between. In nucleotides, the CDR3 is TGTGCCAGCAGTGTAAATAGCAATCAGCCCCAGCATTTT. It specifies CASSVNSNQPQHF.